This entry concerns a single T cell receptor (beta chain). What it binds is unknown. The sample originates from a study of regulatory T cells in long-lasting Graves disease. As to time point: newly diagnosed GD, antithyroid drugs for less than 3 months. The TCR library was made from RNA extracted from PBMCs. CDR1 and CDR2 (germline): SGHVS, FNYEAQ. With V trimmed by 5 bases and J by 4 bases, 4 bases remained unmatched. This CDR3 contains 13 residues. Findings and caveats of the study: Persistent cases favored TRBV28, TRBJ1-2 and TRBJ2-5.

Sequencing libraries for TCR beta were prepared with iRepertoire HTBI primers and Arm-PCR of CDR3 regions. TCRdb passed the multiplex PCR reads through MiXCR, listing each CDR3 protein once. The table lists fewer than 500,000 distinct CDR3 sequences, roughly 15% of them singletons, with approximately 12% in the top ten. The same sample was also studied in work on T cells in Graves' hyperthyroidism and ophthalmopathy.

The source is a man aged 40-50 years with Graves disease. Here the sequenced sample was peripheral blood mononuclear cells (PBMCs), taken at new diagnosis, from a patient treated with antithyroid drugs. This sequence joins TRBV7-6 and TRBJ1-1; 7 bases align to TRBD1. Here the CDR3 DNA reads TGTGCCAGCAGCAACCGGGACAGCACTGAAGCTTTCTTT. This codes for CASSNRDSTEAFF.